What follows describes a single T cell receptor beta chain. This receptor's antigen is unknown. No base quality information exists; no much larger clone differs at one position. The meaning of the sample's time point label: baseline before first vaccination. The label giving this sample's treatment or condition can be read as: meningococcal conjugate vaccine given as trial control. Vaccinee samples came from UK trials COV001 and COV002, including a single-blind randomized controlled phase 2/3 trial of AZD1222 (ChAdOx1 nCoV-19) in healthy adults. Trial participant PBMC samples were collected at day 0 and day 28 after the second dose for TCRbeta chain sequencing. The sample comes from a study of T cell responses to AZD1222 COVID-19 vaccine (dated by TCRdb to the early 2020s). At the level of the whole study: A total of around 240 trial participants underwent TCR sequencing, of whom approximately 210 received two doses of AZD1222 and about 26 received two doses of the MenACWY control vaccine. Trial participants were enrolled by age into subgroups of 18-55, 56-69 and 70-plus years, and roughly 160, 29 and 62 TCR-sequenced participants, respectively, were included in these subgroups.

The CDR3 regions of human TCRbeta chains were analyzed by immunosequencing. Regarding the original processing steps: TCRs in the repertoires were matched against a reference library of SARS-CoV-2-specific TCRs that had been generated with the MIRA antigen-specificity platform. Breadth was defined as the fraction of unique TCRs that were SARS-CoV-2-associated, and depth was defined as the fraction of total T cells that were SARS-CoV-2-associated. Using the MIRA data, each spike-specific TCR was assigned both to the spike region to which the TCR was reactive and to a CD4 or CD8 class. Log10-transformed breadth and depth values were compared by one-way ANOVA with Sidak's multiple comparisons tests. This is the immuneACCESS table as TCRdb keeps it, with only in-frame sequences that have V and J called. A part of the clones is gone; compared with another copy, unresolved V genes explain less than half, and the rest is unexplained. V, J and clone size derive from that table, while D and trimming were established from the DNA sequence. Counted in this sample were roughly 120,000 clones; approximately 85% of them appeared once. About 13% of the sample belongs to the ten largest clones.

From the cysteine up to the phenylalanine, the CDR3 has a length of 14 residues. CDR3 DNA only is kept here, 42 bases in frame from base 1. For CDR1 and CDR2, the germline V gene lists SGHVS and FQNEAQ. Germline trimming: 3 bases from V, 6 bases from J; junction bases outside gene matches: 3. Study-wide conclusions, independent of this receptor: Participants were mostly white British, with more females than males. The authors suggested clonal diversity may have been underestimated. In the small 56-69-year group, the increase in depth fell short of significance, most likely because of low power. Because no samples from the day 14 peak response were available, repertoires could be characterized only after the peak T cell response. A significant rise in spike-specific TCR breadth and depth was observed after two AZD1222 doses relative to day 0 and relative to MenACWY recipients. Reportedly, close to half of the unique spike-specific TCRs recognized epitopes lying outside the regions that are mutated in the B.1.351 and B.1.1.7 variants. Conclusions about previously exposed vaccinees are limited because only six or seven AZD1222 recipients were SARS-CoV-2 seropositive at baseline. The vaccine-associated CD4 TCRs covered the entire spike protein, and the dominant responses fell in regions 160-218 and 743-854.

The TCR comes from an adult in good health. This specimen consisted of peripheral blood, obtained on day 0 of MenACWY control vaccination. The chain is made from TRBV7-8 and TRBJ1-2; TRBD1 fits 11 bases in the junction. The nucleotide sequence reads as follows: TGTGCCAGCAGCTTTAGGACAGGGGGCAATGGCTACACCTTC. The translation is CASSFRTGGNGYTF.